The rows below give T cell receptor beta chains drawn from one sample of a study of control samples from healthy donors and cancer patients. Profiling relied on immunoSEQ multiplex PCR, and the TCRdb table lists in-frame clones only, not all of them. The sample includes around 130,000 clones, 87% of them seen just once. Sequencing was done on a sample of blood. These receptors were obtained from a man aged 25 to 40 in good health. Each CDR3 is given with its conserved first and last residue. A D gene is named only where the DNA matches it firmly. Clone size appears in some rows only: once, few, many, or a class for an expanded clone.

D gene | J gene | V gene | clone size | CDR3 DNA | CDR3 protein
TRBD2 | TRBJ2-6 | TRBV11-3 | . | TGTGCCAGCAGCTTAGAAGCGGGGAGGATCTCTGGGGCCAACGTCCTGACTTTC | CASSLEAGRISGANVLTF
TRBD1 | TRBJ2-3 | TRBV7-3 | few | TGTGCCAGCAGCTTAAACAGGGGGTGGACAGATACGCAGTATTTT | CASSLNRGWTDTQYF
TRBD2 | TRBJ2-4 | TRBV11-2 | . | TGTGCCAGCAGAGGACTAGCTTTAGCCAAAAACATTCAGTACTTC | CASRGLALAKNIQYF
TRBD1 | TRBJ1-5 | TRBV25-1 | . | TGTGCCAGACTAGGCCGGGACAGGGGTCATAATCAGCCCCAGCATTTT | CARLGRDRGHNQPQHF
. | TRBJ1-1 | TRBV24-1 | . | TGTGCCACCAGTGAAGTGGGGACTGAAGCTTTCTTT | CATSEVGTEAFF
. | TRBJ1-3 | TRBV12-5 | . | TGTGCTAGTGGATCGGGCGACACCATATATTTT | CASGSGDTIYF
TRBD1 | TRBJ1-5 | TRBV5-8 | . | TGTGCCAGCAGCGCTACAGGGGATCAGCCCCAGCATTTT | CASSATGDQPQHF
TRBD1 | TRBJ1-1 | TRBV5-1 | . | TGCGCCAGCGGGGAGACAGGGATGAACACTGAAGCTTTCTTT | CASGETGMNTEAFF
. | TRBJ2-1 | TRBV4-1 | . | TGCGCCAGCAGCCGCTTGACTCCGGGTTCCCGGGCCGATGAGCAGTTCTTC | CASSRLTPGSRADEQFF
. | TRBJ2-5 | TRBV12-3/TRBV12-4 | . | TGTGCCAGCAGAATAGGGGGGGCGGAGACCCAGTACTTC | CASRIGGAETQYF
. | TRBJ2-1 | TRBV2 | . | TGTGCCAGCAGTTCTCTTGGCGAGCAGTTCTTC | CASSSLGEQFF
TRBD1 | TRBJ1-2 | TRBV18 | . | TGTGCCAGCTCACTTACGGACAGGGGAGAGGGTAACTATGGCTACACCTTC | CASSLTDRGEGNYGYTF
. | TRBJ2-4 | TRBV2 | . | TGTGCCAGCAGTGAAGTACTAGCTACTGGAAACATTCAGTACTTC | CASSEVLATGNIQYF
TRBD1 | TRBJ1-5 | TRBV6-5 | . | TGTGCCAGCAGCAGGGGGCCTCAGCCCCAGCATTTT | CASSRGPQPQHF
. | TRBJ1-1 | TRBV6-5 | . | TGTGCCAGCAGTTCACAGATGAACACTGAAGCTTTCTTT | CASSSQMNTEAFF
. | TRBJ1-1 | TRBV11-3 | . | TGTGCCAGCAGAGCAGGGATGAACACTGAAGCTTTCTTT | CASRAGMNTEAFF
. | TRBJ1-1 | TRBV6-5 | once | TGTGCCAGCAGCCCCCCCGGGGCCCTGAACACTGAAGCTTTCTTT | CASSPPGALNTEAFF
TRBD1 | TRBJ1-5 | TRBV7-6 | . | TGTGCCAGCAGCTTAGGACAGGGCTTTCAGCCCCAGCATTTT | CASSLGQGFQPQHF
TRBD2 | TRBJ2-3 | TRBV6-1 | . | TGTGCCAGCAGTGAAGCGAGCGGGGGTGTAGATACGCAGTATTTT | CASSEASGGVDTQYF
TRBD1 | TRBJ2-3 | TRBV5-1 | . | TGCGCCAGCTCGGGACAGGGGGTCACAGATACGCAGTATTTT | CASSGQGVTDTQYF
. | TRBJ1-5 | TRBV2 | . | TGTGCCAGCATAGGGCAGAATAATCAGCCCCAGCATTTT | CASIGQNNQPQHF
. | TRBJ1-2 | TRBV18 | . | TGTGCCAGCTCACCACGGTCAGGGGTAAAGGAGGGTTATGGCTACACCTTC | CASSPRSGVKEGYGYTF
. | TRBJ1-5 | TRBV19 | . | TGTGCCAGTAGTGACACATTTAATCAGCCCCAGCATTTT | CASSDTFNQPQHF
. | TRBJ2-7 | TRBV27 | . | TGTGCCAGCACTGGGACCGGCGGAGGGCAGTACTTC | CASTGTGGGQYF
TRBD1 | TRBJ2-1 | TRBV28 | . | TGTGCCAGCAGTGCGACAGGGTTGTCCTACAATGAGCAGTTCTTC | CASSATGLSYNEQFF
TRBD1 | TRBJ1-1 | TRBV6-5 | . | TGTGCCAGCAGTCGAACAGGGGTGATAGAAACTGAAGCTTTCTTT | CASSRTGVIETEAFF
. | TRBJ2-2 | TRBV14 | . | TGTGCCAGCAGCTTTACAGGGAACGGGGAGCTGTTTTTT | CASSFTGNGELFF
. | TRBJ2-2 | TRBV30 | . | TGTGCCTGGAGTTTAGATAGGGCCGGGGAGCTGTTTTTT | CAWSLDRAGELFF
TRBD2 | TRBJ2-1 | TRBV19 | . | TGTGCCACGACCTACGCGAGACTAGCGGGGGGTAATGAGCAGTTCTTC | CATTYARLAGGNEQFF
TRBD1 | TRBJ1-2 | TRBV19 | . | TGTGCCAGTAGTGACCCCGGGACAGGGATCTATGGCTACACCTTC | CASSDPGTGIYGYTF
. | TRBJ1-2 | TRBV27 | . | TGTGCCAGCAGTCCGCGGCCCGGGGTCGAAGACTACACCTTC | CASSPRPGVEDYTF
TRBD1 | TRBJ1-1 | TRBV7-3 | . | TGTGCCACCAGACAGGGGGCAGGCACTGAAGCTTTCTTT | CATRQGAGTEAFF
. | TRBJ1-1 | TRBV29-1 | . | TGCAGCGTTACTGAACAGGGCATCGGCACTGAAGCTTTCTTT | CSVTEQGIGTEAFF
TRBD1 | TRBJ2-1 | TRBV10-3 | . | TGTGCCATCAGCCCGGGGACAGCTGGAATGAATGAGCAGTTCTTC | CAISPGTAGMNEQFF
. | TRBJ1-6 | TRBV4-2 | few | TGTGCCAGCACTAGACAGGAGGGCTCGACCCTCCACTTT | CASTRQEGSTLHF
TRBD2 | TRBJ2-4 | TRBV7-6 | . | TGTGCCAGCAGCCGACTAGCGGGGGGAGCCAAAAACATTCAGTACTTC | CASSRLAGGAKNIQYF
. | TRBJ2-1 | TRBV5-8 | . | TGTGCCAGCAGCTTGTGGGTGAGCTCCTACAATGAGCAGTTCTTC | CASSLWVSSYNEQFF
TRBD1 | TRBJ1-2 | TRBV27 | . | TGTGCCAGCAGAACCTCCGGGACAGCCTATGGCTACACCTTC | CASRTSGTAYGYTF
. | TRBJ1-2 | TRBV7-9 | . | TGTGCCAGCAGCTTCGCACTTAACTATGGCTACACCTTC | CASSFALNYGYTF
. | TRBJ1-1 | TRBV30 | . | TGTGCCTGCACAGGTTACGGTGAAGCTTTCTTT | CACTGYGEAFF
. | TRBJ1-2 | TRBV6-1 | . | TGTGCCAGCAGTGAAATTCAGGATAGTGGAGGCTACACCTTC | CASSEIQDSGGYTF
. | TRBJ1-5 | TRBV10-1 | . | TGCGCCAGCAGTCCTGGGACGGGTGATCAGCCCCAGCATTTT | CASSPGTGDQPQHF
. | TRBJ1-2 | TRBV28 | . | TGTGCTATTCTCGGGGGACTCTATGGCTACACCTTC | CAILGGLYGYTF
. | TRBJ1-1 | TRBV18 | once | TGTGCCAGCTCACCTTCCGGGAAGAACACTGAAGCTTTCTTT | CASSPSGKNTEAFF
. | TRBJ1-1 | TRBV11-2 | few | TGTGCCAGCAGCTTACCGGGATTGAACACTGAAGCTTTCTTT | CASSLPGLNTEAFF
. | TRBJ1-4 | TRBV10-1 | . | TGCGCCAGCAGCGGGGGGGACGAAAAACTGTTTTTT | CASSGGDEKLFF
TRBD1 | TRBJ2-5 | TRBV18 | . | TGTGCCAGCTCGCCTGCAGGGGGTTTCGTAGAGACCCAGTACTTC | CASSPAGGFVETQYF
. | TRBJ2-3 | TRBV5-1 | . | TGCGCCAGCAGCTTGGTTTCTACGGGCAGCACAGATACGCAGTATTTT | CASSLVSTGSTDTQYF
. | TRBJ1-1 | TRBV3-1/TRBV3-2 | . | TGTGCCAGCAGCCAAGATCCCCAGGGGAACACTGAAGCTTTCTTT | CASSQDPQGNTEAFF
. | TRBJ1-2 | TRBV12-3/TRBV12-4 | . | TGTGCCAGCAGTTTTGCCTATGGCTACACCTTC | CASSFAYGYTF
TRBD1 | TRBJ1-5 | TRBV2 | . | TGTGCCAGCATGGGACAGGGGAATCAGCCCCAGCATTTT | CASMGQGNQPQHF
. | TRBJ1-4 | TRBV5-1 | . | TGCGCCAGCAGCTTGGCCGGCAATAATGAAAAACTGTTTTTT | CASSLAGNNEKLFF
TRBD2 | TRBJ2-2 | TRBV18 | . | TGTGCCAGCTCACCTCAGGGAGGGAGCACCGGGGAGCTGTTTTTT | CASSPQGGSTGELFF
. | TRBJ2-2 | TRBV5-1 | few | TGCGCCAGCAGCAAGGAGACAGGCCCGACCGGGGAGCTGTTTTTT | CASSKETGPTGELFF
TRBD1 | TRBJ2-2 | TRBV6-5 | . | TGTGCCAGCAGTTACTGGGACAGGGGCACCGGGGAGCTGTTTTTT | CASSYWDRGTGELFF
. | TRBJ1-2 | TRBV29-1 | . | TGCAGCGTGGAAGACAGTAACCACGGCTACACCTTC | CSVEDSNHGYTF
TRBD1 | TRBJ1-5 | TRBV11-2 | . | TGTGCCAGCAGCTTAGATCCACAGGGGGATGGGCCCCAGCATTTT | CASSLDPQGDGPQHF
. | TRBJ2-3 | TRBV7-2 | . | TGTGCCAGCAGATCCCCGCCCGCAAATACGCAGTATTTT | CASRSPPANTQYF
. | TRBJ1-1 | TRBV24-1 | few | TGTGCCACCATGGGTGGGTTGAACACTGAAGCTTTCTTT | CATMGGLNTEAFF
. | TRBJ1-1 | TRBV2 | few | TGTGCCAGCAGTGAAAGAGAGGGCACTCAAGCTTTCTTT | CASSEREGTQAFF